This TCR beta chain was recovered during a study of Ad26.COV2.S vaccination and SARS-CoV-2 variants. Described treatment: roughly 18 received Ad26.COV2.S at low or high dose, single or two shots; a few received placebo; per-sample allocation not given. Collection of the samples took place on day 63 after the first injection of vaccine or placebo. The protocol was immunoSEQ multiplex PCR, while the TCRdb copy is restricted to in-frame clones and leaves out a portion. In the table there are roughly 500,000 clones, approximately 89% of which are singletons. The CDR3 runs to 16 residues. Germline CDR1 is SGHDT and CDR2 is YYEEEE. The V and J ends lost 0 bases and 4 bases respectively, with 15 bases between them.

This TCR derives from a person between 18 and 60 years old who received the Ad26.COV2.S COVID-19 vaccine or a placebo. The source was peripheral blood, collected in a trial of Ad26.COV2.S vaccine versus placebo. The rearrangement links TRBV5-6 to TRBJ2-3; D is tentatively TRBD1 or TRBD2 (5 bases each). As DNA, the CDR3 is TGTGCCAGCAGCTTGGTAGCAGGGCGGGTTGCAGATACGCAGTATTTT. It codes for CASSLVAGRVADTQYF.